This T cell receptor beta chain was sequenced for a study of Graves' ophthalmopathy and Graves' hyperthyroidism. Study outcomes and limitations: The majority of expanded thyroid clonotypes above 0.001 frequency also occurred in blood.

Other autoimmune disease, uncontrolled infection, pregnancy and lactation led to exclusion. The PBMCs originated from more than 8 ml of fresh peripheral blood. This clonotype was recorded a few times. Its antigen is currently unknown. Amplification from RNA transcripts yielded the TCR beta CDR3 regions. The first-round RT-PCR employed HTBI primers together with the Qiagen OneStep RT-PCR kit. A multiplex PCR was then performed as the second round. One entry per CDR3 protein, called by TCRdb with MiXCR from the multiplex PCR reads. Seen here are 650,000 to 900,000 distinct CDR3 sequences, 40% observed once, and the top ten hold roughly 45%. This CDR3 has 16 residues. Unmatched junction bases numbered 6, after V lost 4 bases and J lost 2 bases.

The gene calls are TRBV12-3 or TRBV12-4 and TRBJ2-5, with 11 nucleotides matching TRBD2. The receptor comes from an adult man with Graves' ophthalmopathy. Input material: peripheral blood. The CDR3 nucleotides read TGTGCCAGCAGTTCCCGGGGGACTAGCGGACAAGAGACCCAGTACTTC. This codes for CASSSRGTSGQETQYF.